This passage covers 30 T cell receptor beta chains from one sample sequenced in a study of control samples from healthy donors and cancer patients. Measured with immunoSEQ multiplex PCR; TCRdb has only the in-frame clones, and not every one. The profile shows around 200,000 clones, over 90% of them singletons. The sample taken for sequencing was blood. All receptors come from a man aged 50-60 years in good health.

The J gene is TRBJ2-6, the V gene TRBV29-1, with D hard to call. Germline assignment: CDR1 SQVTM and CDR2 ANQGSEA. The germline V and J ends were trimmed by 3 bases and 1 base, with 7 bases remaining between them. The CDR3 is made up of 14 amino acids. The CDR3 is CSVDTGSGANVLTF. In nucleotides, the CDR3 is TGCAGCGTTGATACCGGGTCTGGGGCCAACGTCCTGACTTTC.

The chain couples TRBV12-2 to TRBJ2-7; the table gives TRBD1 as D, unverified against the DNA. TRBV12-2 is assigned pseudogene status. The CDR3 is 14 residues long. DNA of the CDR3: TGTGCAAGTCGCGAGGGGACATTTACTTACGAGCAGTACGTC. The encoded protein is CASREGTFTYEQYV.

The CDR3 DNA reads TGTGCCAGTAGGTTCAGGGGGGATCAGCCCCAGCATTTT. Translating it yields CASRFRGDQPQHF. The chain combines TRBV19 with TRBJ1-5; 7 bases match TRBD1. This CDR3 has 13 residues. Germline loops: CDR1 LNHDA, CDR2 SQIVND (reference sequence). Unmatched junction bases numbered 4, after V lost 6 bases and J lost 5 bases.

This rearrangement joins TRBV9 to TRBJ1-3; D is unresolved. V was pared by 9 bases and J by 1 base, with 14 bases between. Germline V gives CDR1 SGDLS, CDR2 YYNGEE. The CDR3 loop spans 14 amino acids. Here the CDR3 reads CANPYRVSGNTIYF. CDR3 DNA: TGTGCCAACCCTTATAGAGTGTCTGGAAACACCATATATTTT.

CDR3 nucleotides: TGTGCCAGCATCAACGGGGAATTGGGTTCACCCCTCCACTTT. This sequence encodes CASINGELGSPLHF. V usage is TRBV2 and J usage is TRBJ1-6; D is unresolved. V lost 7 bases and J 9 bases, leaving 16 bases between the germline ends. This CDR3 region has 14 residues. Germline CDR1 SNHLY, CDR2 FYNNEI.

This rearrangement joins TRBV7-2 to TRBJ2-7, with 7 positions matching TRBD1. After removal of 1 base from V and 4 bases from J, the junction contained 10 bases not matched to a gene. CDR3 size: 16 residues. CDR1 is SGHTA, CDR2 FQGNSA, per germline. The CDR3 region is CASSLGLGTDLYEQYF. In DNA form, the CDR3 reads TGTGCCAGCAGCTTAGGTCTGGGGACAGACTTATACGAGCAGTACTTC.

The CDR3 nucleotides are TGTGCCAGCTGGCCGGCAGGGAAAAGAGGGTACGAGCAGTACGTC. Its protein product is CASWPAGKRGYEQYV. V usage is TRBV6-7 and J usage is TRBJ2-7, with D perhaps being TRBD1 or TRBD2 (5 bases each). TRBV6-7 falls under the ORF class, with uncertain function. V gave up 8 bases and J gave up 4 bases, with 21 bases separating them. This CDR3 spans 15 amino acids.

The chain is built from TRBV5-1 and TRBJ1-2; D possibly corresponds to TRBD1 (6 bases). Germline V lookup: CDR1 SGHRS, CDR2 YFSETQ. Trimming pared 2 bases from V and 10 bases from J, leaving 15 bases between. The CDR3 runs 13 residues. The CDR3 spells CASSLKDSVDYTF. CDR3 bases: TGCGCCAGCAGCTTAAAGGACAGCGTAGACTACACCTTC.

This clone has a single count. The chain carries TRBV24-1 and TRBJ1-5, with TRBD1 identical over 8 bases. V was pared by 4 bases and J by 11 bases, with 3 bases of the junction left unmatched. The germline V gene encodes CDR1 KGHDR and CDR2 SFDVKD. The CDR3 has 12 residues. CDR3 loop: CATSDRGQAQHF. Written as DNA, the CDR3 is TGTGCCACCAGTGACCGGGGACAGGCCCAGCATTTT.

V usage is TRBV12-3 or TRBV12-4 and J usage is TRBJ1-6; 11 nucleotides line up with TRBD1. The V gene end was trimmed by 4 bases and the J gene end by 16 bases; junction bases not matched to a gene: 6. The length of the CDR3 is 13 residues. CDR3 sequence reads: CASSSTGTGGLHF. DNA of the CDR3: TGTGCCAGCAGTTCTACCGGGACAGGGGGTCTCCACTTT.

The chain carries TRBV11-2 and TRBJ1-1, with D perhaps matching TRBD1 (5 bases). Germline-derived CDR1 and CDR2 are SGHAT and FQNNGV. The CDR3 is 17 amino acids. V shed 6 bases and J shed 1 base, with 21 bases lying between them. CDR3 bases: TGTGCCAGCAGGCCCAAGTTTCCCGGGGCGGCGAACACTGAAGCTTTCTTT. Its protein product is CASRPKFPGAANTEAFF.

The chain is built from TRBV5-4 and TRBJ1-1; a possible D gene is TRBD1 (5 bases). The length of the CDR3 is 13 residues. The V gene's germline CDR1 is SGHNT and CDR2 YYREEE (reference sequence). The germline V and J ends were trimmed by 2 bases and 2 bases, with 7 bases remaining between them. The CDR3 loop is CASSFDRNTEAFF. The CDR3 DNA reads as TGTGCCAGCAGCTTCGACAGAAACACTGAAGCTTTCTTT.

CDR3 loop: CASSSEGLLNTGELFF. DNA of the CDR3: TGCGCCAGCAGCTCGGAGGGACTTCTGAACACCGGGGAGCTGTTTTTT. V and J are TRBV5-1 and TRBJ2-2; D is possibly TRBD2 (6 bases). Germline CDR1 is SGHRS and CDR2 is YFSETQ. CDR3 size: 16 residues. Deletions cut 3 bases from V and 1 base from J, with 13 bases between. Combining the CDR3 with reference TRBV5-1 and TRBJ2-2 gives the whole variable domain KAGVTQTPRYLIKTRGQQVTLSCSPISGHRSVSWYQQTPGQGLQFLFEYFSETQRNKGNFPGRFSGRQFSNSRSEMNVSTLELGDSALYLCASSSEGLLNTGELFFGEGSRLTVL.

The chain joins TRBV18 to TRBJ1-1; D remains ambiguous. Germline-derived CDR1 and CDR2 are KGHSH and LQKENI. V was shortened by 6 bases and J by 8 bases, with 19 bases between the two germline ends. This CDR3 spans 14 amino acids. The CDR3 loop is CASSLTRASTEAFF. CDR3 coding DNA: TGTGCCAGCTCCCTAACCCGGGCCAGTACCGAAGCTTTCTTT.

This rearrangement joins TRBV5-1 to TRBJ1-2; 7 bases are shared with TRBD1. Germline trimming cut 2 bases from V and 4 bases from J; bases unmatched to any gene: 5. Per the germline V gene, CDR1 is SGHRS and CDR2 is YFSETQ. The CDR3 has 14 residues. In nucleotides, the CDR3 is TGCGCCAGCAGCTTTACAGGGACAGTCTATGGCTACACCTTC. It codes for CASSFTGTVYGYTF.

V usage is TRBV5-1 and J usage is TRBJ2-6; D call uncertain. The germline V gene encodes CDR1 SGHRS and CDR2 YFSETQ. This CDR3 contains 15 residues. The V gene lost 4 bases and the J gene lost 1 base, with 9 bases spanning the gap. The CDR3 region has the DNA TGCGCCAGCAGCCGAACGGCTTCTGGGGCCAACGTCCTGACTTTC. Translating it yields CASSRTASGANVLTF. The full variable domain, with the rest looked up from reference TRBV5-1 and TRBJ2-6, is KAGVTQTPRYLIKTRGQQVTLSCSPISGHRSVSWYQQTPGQGLQFLFEYFSETQRNKGNFPGRFSGRQFSNSRSEMNVSTLELGDSALYLCASSRTASGANVLTFGAGSRLTVL.

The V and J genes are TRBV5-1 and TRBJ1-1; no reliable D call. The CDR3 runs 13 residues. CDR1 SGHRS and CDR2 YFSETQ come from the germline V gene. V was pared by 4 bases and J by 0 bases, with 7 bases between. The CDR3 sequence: CASSGNLNTEAFF. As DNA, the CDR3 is TGCGCCAGCAGCGGCAACCTGAACACTGAAGCTTTCTTT.

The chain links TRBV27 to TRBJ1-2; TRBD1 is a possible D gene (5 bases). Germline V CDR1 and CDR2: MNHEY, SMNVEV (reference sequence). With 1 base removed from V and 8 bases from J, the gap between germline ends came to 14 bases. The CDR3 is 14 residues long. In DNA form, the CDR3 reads TGTGCCAGCAGTTTATGGTCAGGGATGGCGGGCTACACCTTC. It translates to CASSLWSGMAGYTF.

The CDR3 DNA follows: TGTGCCACCGTTTCCAGCGGGGGGGGGAATGAGCAGTTCTTC. Translated, it gives CATVSSGGGNEQFF. The chain has TRBV28 and TRBJ2-1; 10 bases match TRBD2. The CDR3 extends over 14 amino acids. Germline values: CDR1 MDHEN, CDR2 SYDVKM. Trimming cost V 10 bases and J 7 bases; bases outside gene matches: 10.

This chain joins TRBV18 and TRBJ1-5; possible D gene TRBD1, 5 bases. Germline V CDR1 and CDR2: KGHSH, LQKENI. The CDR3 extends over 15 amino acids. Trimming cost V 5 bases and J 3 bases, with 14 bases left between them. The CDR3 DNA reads TGTGCCAGCTCATCGGGACTGGAAAACAATCAGCCCCAGCATTTT. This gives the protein CASSSGLENNQPQHF. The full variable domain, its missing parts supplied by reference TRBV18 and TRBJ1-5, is NAGVMQNPRHLVRRRGQEARLRCSPMKGHSHVYWYRQLPEEGLKFMVYLQKENIIDESGMPKERFSAEFPKEGPSILRIQQVVRGDSAAYFCASSSGLENNQPQHFGDGTRLSIL.

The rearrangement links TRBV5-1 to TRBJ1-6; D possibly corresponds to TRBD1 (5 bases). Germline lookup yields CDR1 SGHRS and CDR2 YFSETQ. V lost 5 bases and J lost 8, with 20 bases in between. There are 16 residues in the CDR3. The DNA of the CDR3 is TGCGCCAGCAGAAAAGGGACTCCCGAAGGGTATTCACCCCTCCACTTT. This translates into CASRKGTPEGYSPLHF.

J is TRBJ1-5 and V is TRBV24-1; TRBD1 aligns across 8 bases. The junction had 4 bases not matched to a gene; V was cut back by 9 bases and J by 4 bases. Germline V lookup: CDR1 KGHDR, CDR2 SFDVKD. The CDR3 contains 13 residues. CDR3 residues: CATQDRVNQPQHF. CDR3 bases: TGTGCCACCCAGGACAGGGTTAATCAGCCCCAGCATTTT.

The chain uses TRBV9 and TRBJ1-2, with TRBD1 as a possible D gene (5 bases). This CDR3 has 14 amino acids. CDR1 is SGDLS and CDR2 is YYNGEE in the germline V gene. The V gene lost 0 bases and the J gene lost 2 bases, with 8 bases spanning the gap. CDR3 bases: TGTGCCAGCAGCGTAGATGCAGGGAACTATGGCTACACCTTC. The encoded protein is CASSVDAGNYGYTF. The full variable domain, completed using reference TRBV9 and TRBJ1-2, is DSGVTQTPKHLITATGQRVTLRCSPRSGDLSVYWYQQSLDQGLQFLIQYYNGEERAKGNILERFSAQQFPDLHSELNLSSLELGDSALYFCASSVDAGNYGYTFGSGTRLTVV.

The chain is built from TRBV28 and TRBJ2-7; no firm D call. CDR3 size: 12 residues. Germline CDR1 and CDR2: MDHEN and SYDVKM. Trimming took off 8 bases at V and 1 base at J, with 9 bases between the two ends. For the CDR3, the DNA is TGTGCCAGCGGGTCGAGGTCCTACGAGCAGTACGTC. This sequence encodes CASGSRSYEQYV.

The CDR3: CASSMVDTQYF. The DNA for the CDR3 is TGTGCCAGCAGTATGGTGGATACGCAGTATTTT. The V call is TRBV12-3 or TRBV12-4, the J call TRBJ2-3; D gene uncertain. Trimming left V 5 bases short and J 6 bases short, with 6 bases between. The CDR3 sequence is 11 residues long.

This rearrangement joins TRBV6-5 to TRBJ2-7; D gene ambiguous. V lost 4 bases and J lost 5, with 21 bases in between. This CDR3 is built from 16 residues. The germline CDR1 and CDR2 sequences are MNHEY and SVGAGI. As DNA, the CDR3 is TGTGCCAGCAGTTTGAATTGGCAGGTCAAAGGGAACGAGCAGTACTTC. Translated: CASSLNWQVKGNEQYF.

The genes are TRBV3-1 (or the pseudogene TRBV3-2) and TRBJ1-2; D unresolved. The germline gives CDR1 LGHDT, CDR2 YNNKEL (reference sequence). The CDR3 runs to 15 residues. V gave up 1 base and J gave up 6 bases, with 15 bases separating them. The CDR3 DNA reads TGTGCCAGCAGCCAAGCCCTGATAGGAAAACATGGCTACACCTTC. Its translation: CASSQALIGKHGYTF.

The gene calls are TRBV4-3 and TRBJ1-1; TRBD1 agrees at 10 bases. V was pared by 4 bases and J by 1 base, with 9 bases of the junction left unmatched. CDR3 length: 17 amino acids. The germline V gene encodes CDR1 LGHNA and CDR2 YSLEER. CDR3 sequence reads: CASSLGQGVGTNTEAFF. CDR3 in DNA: TGCGCCAGCAGCCTCGGACAGGGGGTGGGCACGAACACTGAAGCTTTCTTT.

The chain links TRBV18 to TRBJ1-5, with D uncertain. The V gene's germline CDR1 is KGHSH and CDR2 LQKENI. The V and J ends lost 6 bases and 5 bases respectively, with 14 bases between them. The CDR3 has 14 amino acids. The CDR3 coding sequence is TGTGCCAGCTCCTTTATGGCAGAGTATCAGCCCCAGCATTTT. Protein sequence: CASSFMAEYQPQHF.

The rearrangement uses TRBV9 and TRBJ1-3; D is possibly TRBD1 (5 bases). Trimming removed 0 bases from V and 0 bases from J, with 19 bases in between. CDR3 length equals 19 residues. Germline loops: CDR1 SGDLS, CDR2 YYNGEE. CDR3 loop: CASSVAPRDLSFSGNTIYF. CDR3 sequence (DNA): TGTGCCAGCAGCGTAGCCCCCCGGGACCTTTCTTTCTCTGGAAACACCATATATTTT.